Included here is one TCR beta chain sequence, with context. Per the study methods: Amplifying reference gene primers gave estimates of nucleated cell counts. Using immunoSEQ multiplex PCR, the repertoire was profiled, and TCRdb retains in-frame clones only, with some absent. D and trimming were read from the DNA, whereas the V and J calls and clone size are those reported in that table. The data show about 190,000 clones, about 88% seen once. This specimen comes from a study of blood T cell repertoires in COVID-19. Study overall: COVID-19 samples from acute and convalescent phases originated in the United States, Italy and Spain. From T cells, B-cell-depleted T cells, or PBMCs came the material, which was cDNA or gDNA.

V lost 4 bases, J lost 0 bases, and 7 bases lay in between. Germline V gene data show CDR1 as MGHRA and CDR2 as YSYEKL. CDR3 length: 14 residues. The rearrangement uses TRBV4-1 and TRBJ2-1; D is unresolved. The clonotype originates from a man younger than 40 with acute or convalescent COVID-19. The sample comprised peripheral blood. CDR3 nucleotides: TGCGCCAGCAGCCTGGGCAGCTCCTACAATGAGCAGTTCTTC. This translates into CASSLGSSYNEQFF.